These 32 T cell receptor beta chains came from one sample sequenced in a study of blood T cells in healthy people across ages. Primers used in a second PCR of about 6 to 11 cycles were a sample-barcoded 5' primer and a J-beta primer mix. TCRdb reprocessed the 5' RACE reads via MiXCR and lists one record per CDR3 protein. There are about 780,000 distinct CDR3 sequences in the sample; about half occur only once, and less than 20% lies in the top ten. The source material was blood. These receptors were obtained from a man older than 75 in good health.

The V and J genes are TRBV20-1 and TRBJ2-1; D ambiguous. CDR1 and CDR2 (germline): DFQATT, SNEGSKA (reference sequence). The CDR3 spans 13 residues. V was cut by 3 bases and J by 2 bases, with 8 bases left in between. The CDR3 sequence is CSASKGAYNEQFF. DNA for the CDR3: TGCAGTGCTAGCAAGGGCGCCTACAATGAGCAGTTCTTC.

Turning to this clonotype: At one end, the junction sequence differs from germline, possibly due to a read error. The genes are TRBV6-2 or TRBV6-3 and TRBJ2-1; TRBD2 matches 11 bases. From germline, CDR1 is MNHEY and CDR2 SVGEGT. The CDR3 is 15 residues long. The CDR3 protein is CANSPTSGVYNEQFF. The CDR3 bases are TGTGCCAACAGTCCGACTAGCGGGGTCTACAATGAGCAGTTCTTC.

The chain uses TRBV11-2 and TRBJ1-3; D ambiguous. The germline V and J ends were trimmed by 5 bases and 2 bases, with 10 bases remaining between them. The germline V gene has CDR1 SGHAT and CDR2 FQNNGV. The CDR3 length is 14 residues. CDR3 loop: CASSTRAAGNTIYF. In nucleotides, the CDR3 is TGTGCCAGCAGCACCCGGGCCGCTGGAAACACCATATATTTT.

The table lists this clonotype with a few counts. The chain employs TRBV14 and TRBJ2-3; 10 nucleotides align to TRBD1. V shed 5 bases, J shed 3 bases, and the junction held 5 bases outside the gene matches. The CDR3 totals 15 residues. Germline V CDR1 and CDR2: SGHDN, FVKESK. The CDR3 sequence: CASSTRTGGTDTQYF. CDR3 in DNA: TGTGCCAGCAGCACCCGGACAGGGGGTACAGATACGCAGTATTTT.

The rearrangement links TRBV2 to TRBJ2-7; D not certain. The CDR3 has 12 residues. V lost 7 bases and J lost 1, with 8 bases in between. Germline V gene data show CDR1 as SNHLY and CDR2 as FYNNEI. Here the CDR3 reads CASMERSYEQYF. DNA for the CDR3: TGTGCCAGCATGGAGCGTTCCTACGAGCAGTACTTC.

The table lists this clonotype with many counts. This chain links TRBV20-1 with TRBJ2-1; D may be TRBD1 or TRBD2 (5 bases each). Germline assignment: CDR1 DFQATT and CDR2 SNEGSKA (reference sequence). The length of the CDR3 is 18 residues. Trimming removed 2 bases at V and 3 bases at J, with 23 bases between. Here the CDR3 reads CSARFLGEWRGLYNEQFF. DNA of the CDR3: TGCAGTGCTAGATTTTTAGGGGAGTGGAGAGGGCTCTACAATGAGCAGTTCTTC.

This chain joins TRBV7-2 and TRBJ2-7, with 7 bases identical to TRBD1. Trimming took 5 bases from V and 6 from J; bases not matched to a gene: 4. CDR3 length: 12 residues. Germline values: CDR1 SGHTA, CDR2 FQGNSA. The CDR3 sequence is CASSHNRGEQYF. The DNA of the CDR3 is TGTGCCAGCAGCCATAACAGGGGCGAGCAGTACTTC.

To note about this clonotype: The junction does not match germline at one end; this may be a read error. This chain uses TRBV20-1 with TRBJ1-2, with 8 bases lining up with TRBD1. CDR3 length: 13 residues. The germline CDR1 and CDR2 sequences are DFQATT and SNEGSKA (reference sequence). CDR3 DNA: TGCAGTGCTAAGAAAGGACAGGGCTATAGCTACACCTTC. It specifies CSAKKGQGYSYTF.

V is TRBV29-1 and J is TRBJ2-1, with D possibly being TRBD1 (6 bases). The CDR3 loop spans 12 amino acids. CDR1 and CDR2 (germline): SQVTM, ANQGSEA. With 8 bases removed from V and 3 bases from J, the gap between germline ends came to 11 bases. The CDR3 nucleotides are TGCAGCTACAGGGTACGCTACAATGAGCAGTTCTTC. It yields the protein CSYRVRYNEQFF.

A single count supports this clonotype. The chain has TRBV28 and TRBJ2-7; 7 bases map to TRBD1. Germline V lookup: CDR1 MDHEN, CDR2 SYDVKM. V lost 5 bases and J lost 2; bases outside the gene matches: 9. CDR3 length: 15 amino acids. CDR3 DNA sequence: TGTGCCAGCAGTCCCAAGACAGGGCCTACCTACGAGCAGTACTTC. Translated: CASSPKTGPTYEQYF.

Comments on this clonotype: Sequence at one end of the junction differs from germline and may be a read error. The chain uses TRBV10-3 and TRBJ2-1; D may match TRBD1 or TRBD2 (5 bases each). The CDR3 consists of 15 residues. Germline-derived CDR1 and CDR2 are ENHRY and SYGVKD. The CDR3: CTISESTGPYNEQFF. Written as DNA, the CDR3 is TGTACCATCAGTGAGTCTACGGGACCCTACAATGAGCAGTTCTTC.

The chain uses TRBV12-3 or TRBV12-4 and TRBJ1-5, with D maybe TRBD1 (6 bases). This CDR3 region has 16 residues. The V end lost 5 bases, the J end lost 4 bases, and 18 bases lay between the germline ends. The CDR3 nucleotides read TGTGCCAGCAGTGATTTGGGCAGGGGAGGTAATCAGCCCCAGCATTTT. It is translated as CASSDLGRGGNQPQHF.

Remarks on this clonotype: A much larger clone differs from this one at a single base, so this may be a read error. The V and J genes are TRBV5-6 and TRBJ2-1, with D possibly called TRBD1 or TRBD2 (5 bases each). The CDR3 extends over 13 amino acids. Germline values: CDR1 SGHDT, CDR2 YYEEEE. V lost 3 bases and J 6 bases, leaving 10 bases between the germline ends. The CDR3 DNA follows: TGTGCCAGCAGCTCCGGGACGGTCAATGAGCAGTTCTTC. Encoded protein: CASSSGTVNEQFF.

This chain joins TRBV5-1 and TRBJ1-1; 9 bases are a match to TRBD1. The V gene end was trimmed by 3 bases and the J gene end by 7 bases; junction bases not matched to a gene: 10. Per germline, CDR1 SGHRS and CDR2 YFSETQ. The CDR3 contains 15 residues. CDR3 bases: TGCGCCAGCAGCTCCTCGGGACAGGGTAGGGGTGAAGCTTTCTTT. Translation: CASSSSGQGRGEAFF.

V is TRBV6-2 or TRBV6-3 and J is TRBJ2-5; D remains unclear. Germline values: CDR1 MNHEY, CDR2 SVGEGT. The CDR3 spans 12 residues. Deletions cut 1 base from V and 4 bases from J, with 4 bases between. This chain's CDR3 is CASSYWVETQYF. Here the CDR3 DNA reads TGTGCCAGCAGTTACTGGGTAGAGACCCAGTACTTC.

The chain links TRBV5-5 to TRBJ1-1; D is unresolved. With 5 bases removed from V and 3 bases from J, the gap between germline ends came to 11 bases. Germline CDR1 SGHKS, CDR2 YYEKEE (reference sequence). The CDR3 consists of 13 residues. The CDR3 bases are TGTGCCAGCAGTTTGACATCGGACACTGAAGCTTTCTTT. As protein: CASSLTSDTEAFF.

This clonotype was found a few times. The CDR3 sequence: CSARVPGQNTEAFF. The CDR3 region has the DNA TGCAGTGCTAGAGTCCCGGGCCAGAACACTGAAGCTTTCTTT. The genes are TRBV20-1 and TRBJ1-1; D gene unclear. In germline, CDR1 is DFQATT, CDR2 SNEGSKA (reference sequence). The V gene lost 1 base and the J gene lost 1 base, with 10 bases spanning the gap. The CDR3 is made up of 14 amino acids.

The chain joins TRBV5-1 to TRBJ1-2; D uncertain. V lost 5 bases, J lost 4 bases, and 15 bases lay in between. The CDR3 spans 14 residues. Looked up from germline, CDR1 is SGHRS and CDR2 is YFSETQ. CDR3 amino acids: CASRLEAGGYGYTF. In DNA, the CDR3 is TGCGCCAGCAGACTGGAGGCAGGCGGCTATGGCTACACCTTC.

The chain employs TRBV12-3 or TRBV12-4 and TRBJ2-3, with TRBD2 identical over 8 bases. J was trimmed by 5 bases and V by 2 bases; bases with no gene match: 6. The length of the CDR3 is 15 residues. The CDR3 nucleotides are TGTGCCAGCAGTTTATCGGGACTAGTTGTAGATACGCAGTATTTT. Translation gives CASSLSGLVVDTQYF.

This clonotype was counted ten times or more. For the CDR3, the DNA is TGCAGCGTTGAGATCGCGCAGGGGAACGAGCAGTACTTC. Encoded protein: CSVEIAQGNEQYF. V is TRBV29-1 and J is TRBJ2-7, with D perhaps TRBD1 (6 bases). The CDR3 spans 13 residues. The V end was cut by 3 bases, the J end by 5 bases, with 14 bases between. Germline V lookup: CDR1 SQVTM, CDR2 ANQGSEA.

The CDR3 sequence: CSVTEEKDTQYF. As DNA, the CDR3 is TGCAGCGTCACGGAGGAAAAAGATACGCAGTATTTT. The V call is TRBV29-1, the J call TRBJ2-3, with D possibly being TRBD2 (5 bases). This CDR3 comprises 12 residues. CDR1 and CDR2 from the germline V gene are SQVTM and ANQGSEA. V shed 6 bases and J shed 5 bases, with 12 bases lying between them.

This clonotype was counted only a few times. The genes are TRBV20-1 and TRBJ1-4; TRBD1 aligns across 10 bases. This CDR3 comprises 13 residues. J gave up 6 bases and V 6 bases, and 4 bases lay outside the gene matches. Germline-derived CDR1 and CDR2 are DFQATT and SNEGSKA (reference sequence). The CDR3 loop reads CSAPGTGDEKLFF. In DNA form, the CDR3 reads TGCAGTGCCCCCGGGACAGGGGATGAAAAACTGTTTTTT.

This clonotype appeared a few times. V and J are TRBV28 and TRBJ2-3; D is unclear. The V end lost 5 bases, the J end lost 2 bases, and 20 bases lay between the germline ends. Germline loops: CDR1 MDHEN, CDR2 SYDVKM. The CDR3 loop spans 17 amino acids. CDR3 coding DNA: TGTGCCAGCAGTACCTCGTTCGGGCTCCTAAACACAGATACGCAGTATTTT. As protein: CASSTSFGLLNTDTQYF.

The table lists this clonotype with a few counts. CDR3 sequence reads: CASSRQGENTEAFF. The DNA for the CDR3 is TGCGCCAGCAGCAGACAGGGGGAGAACACTGAAGCTTTCTTT. The chain uses TRBV5-1 and TRBJ1-1; 9 bases fit TRBD1. CDR1 and CDR2 from the germline V gene are SGHRS and YFSETQ. This CDR3 contains 14 residues. Losses at the gene ends were 4 bases for V and 1 base for J; bases not matched to a gene: 2.

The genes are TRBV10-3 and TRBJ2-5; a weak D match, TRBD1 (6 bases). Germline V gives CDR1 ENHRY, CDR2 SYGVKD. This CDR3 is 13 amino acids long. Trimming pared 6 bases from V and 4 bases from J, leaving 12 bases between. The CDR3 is CAISPRGTETQYF. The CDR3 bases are TGTGCCATCAGCCCCAGGGGCACAGAGACCCAGTACTTC.

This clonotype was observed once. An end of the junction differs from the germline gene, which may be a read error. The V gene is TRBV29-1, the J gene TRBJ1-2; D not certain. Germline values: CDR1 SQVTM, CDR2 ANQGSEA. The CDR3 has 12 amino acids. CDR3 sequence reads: CGVDSSSLAYTF. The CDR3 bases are TGCGGCGTTGACTCCTCCTCTCTAGCCTACACCTTC. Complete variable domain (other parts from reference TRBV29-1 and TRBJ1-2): SAVISQKPSRDICQRGTSLTIQCQVDSQVTMMFWYRQQPGQSLTLIATANQGSEATYESGFVIDKFPISRPNLTFSTLTVSNMSPEDSSIYLCGVDSSSLAYTFGSGTRLTVV.

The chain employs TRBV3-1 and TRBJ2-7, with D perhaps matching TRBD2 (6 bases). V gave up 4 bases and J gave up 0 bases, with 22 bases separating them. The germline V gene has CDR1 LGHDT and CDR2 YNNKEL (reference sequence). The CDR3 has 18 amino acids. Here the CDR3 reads CASSPRGVGAGTSYEQYF. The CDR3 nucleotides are TGTGCCAGCAGCCCTAGGGGAGTAGGGGCGGGGACCTCCTACGAGCAGTACTTC.

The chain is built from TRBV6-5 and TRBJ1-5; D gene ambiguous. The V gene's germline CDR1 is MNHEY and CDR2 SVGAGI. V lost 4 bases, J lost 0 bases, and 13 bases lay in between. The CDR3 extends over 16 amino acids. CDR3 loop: CASSSTSGSSNQPQHF. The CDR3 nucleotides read TGTGCCAGCAGTTCTACGTCCGGGTCTAGCAATCAGCCCCAGCATTTT.

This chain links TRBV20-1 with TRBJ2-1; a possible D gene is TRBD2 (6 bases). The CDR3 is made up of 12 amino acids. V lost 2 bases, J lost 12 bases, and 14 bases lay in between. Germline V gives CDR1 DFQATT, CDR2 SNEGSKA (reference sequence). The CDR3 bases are TGCAGTGCTAGAAGGTCAGGGACTGGGCAGTTCTTC. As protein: CSARRSGTGQFF.

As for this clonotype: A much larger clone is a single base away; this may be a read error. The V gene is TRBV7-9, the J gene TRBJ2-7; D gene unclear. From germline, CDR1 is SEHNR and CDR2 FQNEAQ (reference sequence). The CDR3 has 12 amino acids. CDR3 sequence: CAGSLVPQEQYF. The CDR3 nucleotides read TGTGCCGGCAGCTTAGTCCCGCAAGAGCAGTACTTC.

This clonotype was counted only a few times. CDR3: CASQGLVSSYEQYF. CDR3 nucleotide sequence: TGTGCCTCTCAGGGGCTTGTGAGCTCCTACGAGCAGTACTTC. The chain joins TRBV6-6 to TRBJ2-7, with D perhaps TRBD1 (6 bases). V lost 11 bases, J lost 0 bases, and 17 bases lay in between. Germline V gene data show CDR1 as MNHNY and CDR2 as SVGAGI (reference sequence). The CDR3 extends over 14 amino acids.

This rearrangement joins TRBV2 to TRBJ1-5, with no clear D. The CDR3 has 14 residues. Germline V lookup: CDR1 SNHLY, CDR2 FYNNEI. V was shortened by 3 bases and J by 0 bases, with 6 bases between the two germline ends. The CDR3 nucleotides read TGTGCCAGCAGTGAGGCGGCTAGCAATCAGCCCCAGCATTTT. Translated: CASSEAASNQPQHF. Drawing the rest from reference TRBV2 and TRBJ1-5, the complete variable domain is EPEVTQTPSHQVTQMGQEVILRCVPISNHLYFYWYRQILGQKVEFLVSFYNNEISEKSEIFDDQFSVERPDGSNFTLKIRSTKLEDSAMYFCASSEAASNQPQHFGDGTRLSIL.